This entry concerns a single T cell receptor (beta chain). This sample is part of a study of T cell changes during pregnancy in multiple sclerosis. Generated by immunoSEQ multiplex PCR, the TCRdb table keeps only in-frame clones and is missing some. The data show 25,000 to 35,000 clones, with roughly nine tenths seen just once and about 0.41% held by the top ten. The specimen was CD4+ T cells from peripheral blood mononuclear cells, collected in the second trimester of pregnancy. The origin of this receptor is a female donor in good health, enrolled as a control in a pregnancy study.

This chain's CDR3 is CASSSKGQGHEKLFF. Written as DNA, the CDR3 is TGTGCCAGCAGCTCAAAGGGACAGGGGCATGAAAAACTGTTTTTT. This sequence joins TRBV7-6 and TRBJ1-4; 10 nucleotides agree with TRBD1. Looked up from germline, CDR1 is SGHVS and CDR2 is FNYEAQ. The CDR3 spans 15 residues. V lost 4 bases and J lost 6; bases outside the gene matches: 5.